This T cell receptor (beta chain) was sequenced during a study of cytomegalovirus exposure and HLA in healthy donors. Findings and caveats of the study: According to the study, 160 or so TCR beta chains were cytomegalovirus-associated. With high specificity and sensitivity, the classifier reportedly diagnosed cytomegalovirus status.

Only in-frame clones appear in the TCRdb table, and some are missing; sequencing was by immunoSEQ multiplex PCR. The sample lists about 82,000 clones; more than 85% were seen once. The CDR3 spans 15 residues. The J segment lost 5 bases and the V segment lost 6 bases, leaving 8 bases of the junction unmatched. The V gene's germline CDR1 is MNHNY and CDR2 SVGAGI (reference sequence). This clone was detected only once. Its antigen is undetermined. Sequenced: PBMCs. This clonotype was sampled from a man aged 18 to 29 in good health and CMV-seronegative. The V call is TRBV6-6, the J call TRBJ2-1; TRBD1 matches 9 bases. CDR3: CASRPSDRGHNEQFF. CDR3 nucleotides: TGTGCCAGCAGACCTTCGGACAGGGGTCACAATGAGCAGTTCTTC.